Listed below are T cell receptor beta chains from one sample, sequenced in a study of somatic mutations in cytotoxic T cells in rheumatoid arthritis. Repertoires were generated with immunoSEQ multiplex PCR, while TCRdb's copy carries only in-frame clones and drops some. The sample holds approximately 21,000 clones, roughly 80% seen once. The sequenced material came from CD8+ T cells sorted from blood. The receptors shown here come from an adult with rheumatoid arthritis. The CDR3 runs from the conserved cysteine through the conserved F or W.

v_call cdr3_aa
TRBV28 CASSYIRDRGNTEAFF
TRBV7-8 CASTYGAGGPYEQYF
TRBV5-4 CASSSAFPGTESYNEQFF
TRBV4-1 CASSHRNPPPNEQFF
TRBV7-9 CASSLAASEIMTDTQYF
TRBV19 CASSIELRDRLKF
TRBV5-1 CASSLRTGAMNTEAFF
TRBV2 CASLLEGLVYEQYF
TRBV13 CASSFRKAGGTYNEQFF
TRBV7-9 CASSPEGGASYNEQFF
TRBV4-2 CASSQDYDPGELFF
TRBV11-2 CASSLERYHTDTQYF
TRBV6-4 CASSDGGGAGADTQYF
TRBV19 CASSISRDGNEKLFF
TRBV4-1 CASSPGRDTQYF
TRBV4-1 CASSQDRVLNYGYTF
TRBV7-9 CASSLVGGSEAFF
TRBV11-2 CASSRQAYGYTF
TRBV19 CASSAPHTRTEAFF
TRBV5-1 CASSPPRDGEINTEAFF
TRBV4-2 CASSPRDFRSSYNSPLHF
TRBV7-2 CASSLDAGGFYEQYF
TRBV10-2 CASSYRPSGANVLTF
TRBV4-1 CASSQEVQGADTQYF
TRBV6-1 CASSGYLGTYEQYF
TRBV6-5 CASTLQGAGSNEQFF
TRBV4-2 CASSQAQGVMGLSRANVLTF
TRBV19 CASSLIGGAGNEQFF
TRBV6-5 CASSTRTGGAFF
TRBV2 CASSEGPTGRAIAKNIQYF
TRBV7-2 CASSQGTGREAQYF
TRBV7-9 CASSLPTDYEQYF
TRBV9 CASSPDLKTEAFF